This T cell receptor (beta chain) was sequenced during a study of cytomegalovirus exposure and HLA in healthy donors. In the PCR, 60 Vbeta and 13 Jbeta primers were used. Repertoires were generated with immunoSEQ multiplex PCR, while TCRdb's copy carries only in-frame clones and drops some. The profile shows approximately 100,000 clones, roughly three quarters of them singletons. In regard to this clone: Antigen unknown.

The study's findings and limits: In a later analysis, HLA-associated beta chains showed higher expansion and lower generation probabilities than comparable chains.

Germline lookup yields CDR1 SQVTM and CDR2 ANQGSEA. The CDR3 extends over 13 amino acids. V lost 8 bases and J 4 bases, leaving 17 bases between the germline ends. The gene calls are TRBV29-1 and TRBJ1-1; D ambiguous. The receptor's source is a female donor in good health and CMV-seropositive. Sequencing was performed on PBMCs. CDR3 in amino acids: CSLAIGVGTEAFF. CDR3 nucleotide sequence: TGCAGCCTAGCTATTGGAGTGGGCACTGAAGCTTTCTTT.